This TCR beta chain was obtained from a study of monozygotic twins with inflammatory bowel disease. Each donor supplied 2 to 2.5 ml of blood. In germline, CDR1 is SGHRS, CDR2 YFSETQ. The CDR3 spans 12 residues. Findings of the study overall: What may have added variability to patient repertoires is that immunosuppressive treatments differed. Diversity of TCRbeta measured by inverse Simpson was lower in IBD patients than in healthy co-twins. The sharing of clonotypes with others was lower in IBD patients than in healthy twins, especially with disease activity.

Each CDR3 protein gets one entry in TCRdb, which reprocessed the 5' RACE reads and gives no DNA. This listing includes 330,000 or so distinct CDR3 sequences. Of note for this clonotype: Its antigen is currently unknown.

This chain links TRBV5-1 with TRBJ2-1. The source of this sequence is a human donor with ulcerative colitis or Crohn's disease, or a healthy co-twin of an affected twin (not recorded which). The material sequenced was blood. CDR3 sequence reads: CASSKSYNEQFF.